Listed here is a single TCR beta chain. Its target is unknown. Autoimmune disease history or systemic immunosuppression led to patient exclusion. Baseline, cycle 4 day 1, and cycle 7 day 1 were the blood sampling points. The data were taken from a study of OX40 agonist ivuxolimab in advanced cancers. Study-wide background: Three patients had partial responses: one hepatocellular carcinoma, two cutaneous melanoma.

General study findings and limits: Also showing low normalized T-cell clonal expansion were some of the nonresponders.

Trimming took 9 bases from V and 6 from J, leaving 15 bases between them. Germline V gene data show CDR1 as LNHDA and CDR2 as SQIVND (reference sequence). The CDR3 sequence is 12 residues long. Here immunoSEQ multiplex PCR was the method, and the copy in TCRdb shows in-frame clones only, minus some. This table has 77,000 or so clones, roughly 89% appearing once. The sample consisted of CD4+ or CD8+ T cells sorted from blood, taken in a trial of the OX40 agonist ivuxolimab. The V call is TRBV19, the J call TRBJ2-7; no clear D. The clonotype comes from an adult with an advanced solid tumor such as melanoma, head and neck, liver or kidney cancer. The CDR3 loop is CASAGSSAEQYF. Here the CDR3 DNA reads TGTGCCAGCGCCGGCTCTAGTGCCGAGCAGTACTTC.